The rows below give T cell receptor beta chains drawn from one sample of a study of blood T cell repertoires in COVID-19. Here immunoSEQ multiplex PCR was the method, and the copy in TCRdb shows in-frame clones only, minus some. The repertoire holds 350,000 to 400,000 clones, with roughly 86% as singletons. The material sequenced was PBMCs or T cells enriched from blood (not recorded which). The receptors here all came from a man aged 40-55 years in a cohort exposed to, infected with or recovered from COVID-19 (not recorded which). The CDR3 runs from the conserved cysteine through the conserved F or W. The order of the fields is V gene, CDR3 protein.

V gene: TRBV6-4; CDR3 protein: CASSDSRGGNYGYTF
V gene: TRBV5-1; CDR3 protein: CASTDETSGSFYNEQFF
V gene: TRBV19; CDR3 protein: CASRAGEGNYGYTF
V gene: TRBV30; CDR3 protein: CAWSVLQGAPGANVLTF
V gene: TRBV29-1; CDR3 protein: CSVGDYYNEQFF
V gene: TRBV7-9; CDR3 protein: CASSSPLNRVGDYEQYF
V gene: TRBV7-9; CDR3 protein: CASSRGGDQPQHF
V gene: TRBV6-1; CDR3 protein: CASSDGQGYGYTF
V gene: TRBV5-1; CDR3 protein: CASSGTVTDTQYF
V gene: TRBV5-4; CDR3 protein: CASSYQSSGDNEQFF
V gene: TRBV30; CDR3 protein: CACTTGERYGYTF
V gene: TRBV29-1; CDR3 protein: CSVGLATDTQYF
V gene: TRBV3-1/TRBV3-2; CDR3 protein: CASSQEGLVFNEQFF
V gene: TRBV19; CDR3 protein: CASRPGQGSYNEQFF
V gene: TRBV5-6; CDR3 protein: CASSLSGIQETQYF
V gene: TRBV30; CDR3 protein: CAWRLAYEQFF
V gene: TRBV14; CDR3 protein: CASSQDAGVEQYF
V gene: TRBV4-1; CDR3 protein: CASSHPGGAYEQYF
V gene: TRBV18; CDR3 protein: CASSPSGLAKNIQYF
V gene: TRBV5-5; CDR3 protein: CASSLYGTGDYGYTF
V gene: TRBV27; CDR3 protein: CASSLHGTGANVLTF
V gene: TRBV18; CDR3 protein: CASSPDSPLAGNTIYF
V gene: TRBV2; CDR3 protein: CASSGGRAMNTEAFF
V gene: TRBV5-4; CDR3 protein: CASSAGQGAFTEAFF
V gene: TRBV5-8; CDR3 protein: CASSYSGRPSYEQYF
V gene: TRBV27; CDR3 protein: CASSSSLAAYNEQFF
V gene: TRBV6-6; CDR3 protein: CASRFGGPLNEQYF
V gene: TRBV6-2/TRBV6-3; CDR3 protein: CASSYSTSGQETQYF
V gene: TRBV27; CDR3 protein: CASSLRGAAYNEQFF
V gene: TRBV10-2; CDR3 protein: CASTFPGLSYEQYF
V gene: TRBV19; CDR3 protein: CASSIESNRNTEAFF
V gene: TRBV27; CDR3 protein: CASSLRTGRNTEAFF
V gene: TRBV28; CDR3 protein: CASQEGGEKLFF
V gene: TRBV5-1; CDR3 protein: CASSLRGQGLNTEAFF
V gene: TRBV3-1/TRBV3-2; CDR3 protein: CASSRQGGGNQPQHF